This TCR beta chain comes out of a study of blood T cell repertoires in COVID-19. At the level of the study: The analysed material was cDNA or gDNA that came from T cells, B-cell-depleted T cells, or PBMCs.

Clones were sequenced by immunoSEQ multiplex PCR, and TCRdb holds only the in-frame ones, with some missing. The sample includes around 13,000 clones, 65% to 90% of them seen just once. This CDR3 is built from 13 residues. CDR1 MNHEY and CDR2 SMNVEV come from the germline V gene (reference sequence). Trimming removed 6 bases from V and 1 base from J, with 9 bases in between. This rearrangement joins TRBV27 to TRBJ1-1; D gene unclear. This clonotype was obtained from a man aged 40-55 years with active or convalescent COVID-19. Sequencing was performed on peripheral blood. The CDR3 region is CASRSRGNTEAFF. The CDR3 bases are TGTGCCAGCAGATCTCGGGGGAACACTGAAGCTTTCTTT.